One and the same sample provided the 22 T cell receptor beta chains below, sequenced in a study of blood T cell repertoires in COVID-19. Sequencing was performed with immunoSEQ multiplex PCR; in TCRdb, only in-frame clones are kept and a portion is missing. The profile shows approximately 52,000 clones, 85% to 90% of them singletons. Sample: peripheral blood. All receptors derive from a man aged 55 to 70 with active COVID-19.

The chain combines TRBV6-5 with TRBJ2-7; the match to TRBD1 covers 7 bases. The CDR3 sequence is 15 residues long. The germline V gene has CDR1 MNHEY and CDR2 SVGAGI. The junction had 7 bases not matched to a gene; V was cut back by 0 bases and J by 5 bases. The CDR3 sequence: CASSYSVTGANEQYF. In nucleotides, the CDR3 is TGTGCCAGCAGTTACTCGGTCACAGGGGCGAACGAGCAGTACTTC.

V and J are TRBV10-3 and TRBJ2-1, with D possibly being TRBD2 (6 bases). This CDR3 is built from 16 residues. The ends were cut back, 0 bases at V and 3 bases at J, with 12 bases in the middle. Germline V gives CDR1 ENHRY, CDR2 SYGVKD. The chain's CDR3 is CAISESGKRVYNEQFF. Here the CDR3 DNA reads TGTGCCATCAGTGAGTCTGGGAAGCGGGTCTACAATGAGCAGTTCTTC.

V and J are TRBV19 and TRBJ2-7; 13 nucleotides align to TRBD2. CDR3 length: 17 amino acids. V shed 3 bases, J shed 6 bases, and the junction held 11 bases outside the gene matches. Germline lookup yields CDR1 LNHDA and CDR2 SQIVND (reference sequence). CDR3 nucleotide sequence: TGTGCCAGTAGTATTAGCGGTGTGACTAGCGGGAGGTCCGAGCAGTACTTC. Protein sequence: CASSISGVTSGRSEQYF.

The chain recombines TRBV30 with TRBJ1-3; no firm D call. With 4 bases removed from V and 3 bases from J, the gap between germline ends came to 10 bases. The germline gives CDR1 GTSNPN, CDR2 SVGIG (reference sequence). CDR3 length: 13 amino acids. The CDR3 reads CAWNGFGGNTIYF. The CDR3 region has the DNA TGTGCCTGGAACGGTTTTGGTGGAAACACCATATATTTT.

The V and J genes are TRBV5-1 and TRBJ2-1; TRBD2 matches 9 bases. Germline V CDR1 and CDR2: SGHRS, YFSETQ. The trim removed 5 bases at V and 9 bases at J, leaving 12 bases unmatched. The CDR3 loop spans 15 amino acids. CDR3 loop: CASRPLAGEGVEQFF. DNA of the CDR3: TGCGCCAGCAGACCGTTAGCGGGAGAAGGGGTTGAGCAGTTCTTC.

The CDR3 protein is CASSLSGQRSRQPQHF. DNA for the CDR3: TGTGCCAGCAGTTTAAGTGGACAGCGGTCTCGGCAGCCCCAGCATTTT. This sequence joins TRBV28 and TRBJ1-5; weak D call: TRBD1 (6 bases). CDR3 size: 16 residues. With 2 bases removed from V and 7 bases from J, the gap between germline ends came to 18 bases. Germline loops: CDR1 MDHEN, CDR2 SYDVKM.

J is TRBJ2-2 and V is TRBV5-4; 8 bases are a match to TRBD1. The CDR3 spans 14 residues. Trimming cost V 7 bases and J 2 bases; bases outside gene matches: 4. From germline, CDR1 is SGHNT and CDR2 YYREEE (reference sequence). The CDR3 coding sequence is TGTGCCAGCGCGACAGGGGCCAACACCGGGGAGCTGTTTTTT. Translating it yields CASATGANTGELFF.

This chain links TRBV6-1 with TRBJ2-7, with D possibly being TRBD2 (5 bases). V gave up 3 bases and J gave up 4 bases, with 10 bases separating them. The germline V gene has CDR1 MNHNS and CDR2 SASEGT. The CDR3 is made up of 13 amino acids. This chain's CDR3 is CASSERVAYEQYF. The CDR3, as DNA: TGTGCCAGCAGTGAGAGGGTGGCGTACGAGCAGTACTTC.

The rearrangement joins TRBV19 to TRBJ2-3; TRBD1 matches 7 bases. The germline V gene has CDR1 LNHDA and CDR2 SQIVND (reference sequence). The CDR3 loop spans 13 amino acids. V lost 5 bases to trimming and J lost 6 bases; unmatched junction nucleotides: 5. CDR3 loop: CASSDRAGDTQYF. The CDR3 region has the DNA TGTGCCAGTAGTGACAGGGCGGGCGATACGCAGTATTTT.

The V gene is TRBV18, the J gene TRBJ2-6; D gene ambiguous. Trimming removed 2 bases from V and 2 bases from J, with 7 bases in between. CDR3 size: 15 residues. Germline loops: CDR1 KGHSH, CDR2 LQKENI. CDR3 protein: CASSPNGAGANVLTF. The CDR3 bases are TGTGCCAGCTCACCAAATGGAGCTGGGGCCAACGTCCTGACTTTC.

The CDR3 DNA follows: TGTGCCAGCAGCCGACAGGGGGGCACAGATACGCAGTATTTT. It specifies CASSRQGGTDTQYF. The V call is TRBV7-9, the J call TRBJ2-3, with 9 bases fitting TRBD1. This CDR3 is 14 amino acids long. Germline CDR1 reads SEHNR; CDR2 reads FQNEAQ (reference sequence). The junction had 1 base not matched to a gene; V was cut back by 5 bases and J by 1 base.

The rearrangement joins TRBV9 to TRBJ2-3, with TRBD2 as a possible D gene (6 bases). Trimming left V 3 bases short and J 0 bases short, with 14 bases between. Germline CDR1 is SGDLS and CDR2 is YYNGEE. The CDR3 has 16 amino acids. The CDR3 DNA reads as TGTGCCAGCAGCGAAGGAATAGCGGATAGCACAGATACGCAGTATTTT. Protein: CASSEGIADSTDTQYF.

The genes are TRBV3-1 (or the pseudogene TRBV3-2) and TRBJ2-5, with 13 positions matching TRBD2. J gave up 4 bases and V 6 bases, and 11 bases lay outside the gene matches. The germline V gene has CDR1 LGHDT and CDR2 YNNKEL (reference sequence). This CDR3 comprises 17 residues. For the CDR3, the DNA is TGTGCCAGCAGTTCCGGGGGGACTAGCGGGATCAGAGAGACCCAGTACTTC. This translates into CASSSGGTSGIRETQYF.

The rearrangement uses TRBV2 and TRBJ1-5, with D possibly being TRBD1 (5 bases). Germline values: CDR1 SNHLY, CDR2 FYNNEI. The CDR3 is 14 residues long. Trimming left V 3 bases short and J 7 bases short, with 13 bases between. The CDR3 DNA sequence: TGTGCCAGCAGTGAGACTCAGGGCCGGCAGCCCCAGCATTTT. Translating gives CASSETQGRQPQHF.

CDR3 loop: CASKLRGTYGYTF. Written as DNA, the CDR3 is TGTGCCAGCAAACTGAGGGGGACCTATGGCTACACCTTC. The gene calls are TRBV27 and TRBJ1-2; tentatively, D is TRBD1 (6 bases). V was shortened by 7 bases and J by 4 bases, with 13 bases between the two germline ends. Germline V gives CDR1 MNHEY, CDR2 SMNVEV (reference sequence). This CDR3 is 13 amino acids long.

The V gene is TRBV28, the J gene TRBJ2-3; 7 bases align to TRBD1. Germline-derived CDR1 and CDR2 are MDHEN and SYDVKM. V was pared by 7 bases and J by 2 bases, with 12 bases of the junction left unmatched. The CDR3 runs to 16 residues. The DNA of the CDR3 is TGTGCCAGCACCCGAGGGGGCATACAAACCACAGATACGCAGTATTTT. Residues: CASTRGGIQTTDTQYF.

This clone was seen a single time. The chain joins TRBV4-3 to TRBJ1-6; TRBD1 matches 7 bases. Germline V lookup: CDR1 LGHNA, CDR2 YSLEER. V lost 2 bases, J lost 0 bases, and 1 base stayed unmatched. The CDR3 consists of 16 residues. The CDR3 is CASSQRDSSYNSPLHF. CDR3 nucleotide sequence: TGCGCCAGCAGCCAACGGGACAGCTCCTATAATTCACCCCTCCACTTT.

This rearrangement joins TRBV15 to TRBJ1-1, with D uncertain. V dropped 4 bases and J dropped 2 bases, with 11 bases sitting between them. From germline, CDR1 is LNHNV and CDR2 YYDKDF (reference sequence). This CDR3 is built from 14 residues. CDR3 in DNA: TGTGCCACCAGCACCCTACATAGCAACACTGAAGCTTTCTTT. This translates into CATSTLHSNTEAFF.

The chain carries TRBV2 and TRBJ2-1, with 14 positions matching TRBD2. The CDR3 totals 18 residues. Trimming took 5 bases from V and 8 from J; bases not matched to a gene: 14. The germline CDR1 and CDR2 sequences are SNHLY and FYNNEI. The CDR3 region has the DNA TGTGCCAGCAGTAATATAATTGGGACTAGCGGGAGTATGGATGAGCAGTTCTTC. Protein sequence: CASSNIIGTSGSMDEQFF.

A single count supports this clone. The sample carries other DNA sequences with the same CDR3. The chain couples TRBV4-3 to TRBJ1-1; no firm D call. Trimming removed 0 bases from V and 1 base from J, with 3 bases in between. CDR3 length: 13 residues. CDR1 LGHNA and CDR2 YSLEER come from the germline V gene. The CDR3 here is CASSQDRNTEAFF. CDR3 coding DNA: TGCGCCAGCAGCCAAGATCGGAACACTGAAGCTTTCTTT.

V and J are TRBV2 and TRBJ2-3; 13 positions match TRBD2. The junction had 12 bases not matched to a gene; V was cut back by 4 bases and J by 2 bases. Germline CDR1 reads SNHLY; CDR2 reads FYNNEI. This CDR3 contains 19 residues. DNA of the CDR3: TGTGCCAGCAGTGTTCCTACGGGACTAGCGGGGAGACCCACAGATACGCAGTATTTT. Translation gives CASSVPTGLAGRPTDTQYF. The entire variable domain, with the rest obtained from reference TRBV2 and TRBJ2-3, is as follows: EPEVTQTPSHQVTQMGQEVILRCVPISNHLYFYWYRQILGQKVEFLVSFYNNEISEKSEIFDDQFSVERPDGSNFTLKIRSTKLEDSAMYFCASSVPTGLAGRPTDTQYFGPGTRLTVL.

J is TRBJ2-7 and V is TRBV4-2; 9 nucleotides align to TRBD1. Trimming took 0 bases from V and 9 from J; bases not matched to a gene: 9. The CDR3 has 15 amino acids. Germline CDR1 reads LGHNA; CDR2 reads YNFKEQ. As DNA, the CDR3 is TGTGCCAGCAGCCAAGACCGGGACAGGGCCCGCGGGCAGTACTTC. Amino acid sequence: CASSQDRDRARGQYF.